Listed below are T cell receptor beta chains from one sample, sequenced in a study of CD8+CD57+ T cells in acquired aplastic anemia. TCRdb called the reads again in MiXCR, with one record for every CDR3 protein. The table shows about 160,000 distinct CDR3 sequences, with approximately 43% occurring only once. Sequenced input: sorted CD4+, CD8+, or CD8+CD57+ T cells (not recorded which) from PBMCs. These receptors came from a human donor in good health. The CDR3 runs from the conserved cysteine through the conserved F or W. D genes are given only for firm matches. Rows may omit the clone size; those that give it use once, few, many or a size class.

j_call clone_size d_call v_call cdr3_aa cdr3_nt
TRBJ1-5 few NA TRBV4-3 CASSQDVQYPHQPQHF TGCGCCAGCAGCCAAGATGTACAATACCCCCATCAGCCCCAGCATTTT
TRBJ2-3 NA NA TRBV15 CATSVGSGSDTQYF TGTGCCACCAGCGTGGGTAGCGGCTCAGATACGCAGTATTTT
TRBJ2-5 many NA TRBV25-1 CASSDGGRGTYQETQYF TGTGCCAGCAGTGATGGGGGGCGGGGGACCTACCAAGAGACCCAGTACTTC
TRBJ1-1 NA NA TRBV19 CASSIEPGITEAFF TGTGCCAGTAGTATAGAACCAGGGATCACTGAAGCTTTCTTT
TRBJ1-6 NA NA TRBV19 CASSWADNVNSPLHF TGTGCCAGTAGTTGGGCAGACAATGTGAATTCACCCCTCCACTTT
TRBJ2-7 few NA TRBV7-9 CAHRAGHEQYF TGTGCTCACAGGGCAGGCCACGAGCAGTACTTC
TRBJ2-7 NA NA TRBV5-1 CASSPVSNYEQYF TGCGCCAGCAGCCCTGTTTCCAACTACGAGCAGTACTTC
TRBJ2-7 few TRBD1 TRBV13 CASSLGGQGASYGQYF TGTGCCAGCAGCTTAGGGGGACAGGGGGCATCCTACGGGCAGTACTTC
TRBJ1-2 NA TRBD1 TRBV10-3 CAISEGRGRYGYTF TGTGCCATCAGTGAGGGCAGGGGGCGCTATGGCTACACCTTC
TRBJ2-3 many NA TRBV12-3/TRBV12-4 CASSFPGTDTQYF TGTGCCAGCAGTTTCCCTGGCACAGATACGCAGTATTTT
TRBJ2-1 many TRBD1 TRBV7-2 CASSSTGQNRVQFF TGTGCCAGCAGCTCAACGGGACAGAACAGGGTGCAGTTCTTC
TRBJ2-7 many NA TRBV5-6 CASSLGGAFYEQYF TGTGCCAGCAGCTTGGGGGGAGCATTCTACGAGCAGTACTTC
TRBJ2-1 many NA TRBV6-2/TRBV6-3 CASSYRADANGNEQFF TGTGCCAGCAGTTATAGGGCCGACGCGAATGGGAATGAGCAGTTCTTC
TRBJ2-3 NA NA TRBV24-1 CATSSRDTDTQYF TGTGCCACCAGCTCCCGGGACACAGATACGCAGTATTTT
TRBJ2-7 NA NA TRBV20-1 CSANIGHGSYYEQYF TGCAGTGCTAACATTGGACACGGGAGTTACTACGAGCAGTACTTC
TRBJ1-6 NA NA TRBV7-9 CASRSDFRENSPLHF TGTGCCAGCAGGTCCGACTTCCGGGAGAATTCACCCCTCCACTTT
TRBJ2-7 many NA TRBV18 CASSPGGYEQYF TGTGCCAGCTCACCAGGCGGTTACGAGCAGTACTTC
TRBJ2-7 NA NA TRBV20-1 CSARRADHPYEQYF TGCAGTGCTAGGAGGGCGGACCATCCCTACGAGCAGTACTTC
TRBJ2-2 few TRBD1 TRBV11-2 CASSNHGTGPTGELFF TGTGCCAGCAGCAACCATGGGACAGGGCCCACCGGGGAGCTGTTTTTT
TRBJ2-6 many NA TRBV9 CASSPRPSGANVLTF TGTGCCAGCAGCCCACGGCCCTCTGGGGCCAACGTCCTGACTTTC
TRBJ1-5 many NA TRBV12-3/TRBV12-4 CASSLAGGAGNQPQHF TGTGCCAGCAGTTTGGCAGGCGGGGCTGGCAATCAGCCCCAGCATTTT
TRBJ1-5 NA TRBD1 TRBV6-2/TRBV6-3 CASSYSSKQGNQPQHF TGTGCCAGCAGTTACTCCTCTAAACAGGGGAATCAGCCCCAGCATTTT
TRBJ1-4 NA NA TRBV4-2 CASSQSSSSTNEKLFF TGTGCCAGCAGCCAATCCTCATCCTCAACTAATGAAAAACTGTTTTTT
TRBJ1-5 NA TRBD1 TRBV19 CAVGQAIQPQHF TGTGCAGTAGGACAGGCCATCCAGCCCCAGCATTTT
TRBJ2-7 NA NA TRBV10-2 CASSVPEAEQYF TGCGCCAGCAGTGTGCCAGAAGCCGAGCAGTACTTC
TRBJ1-1 many NA TRBV10-2 CASRSLSGDTEAFF TGCGCCAGCAGAAGCCTGAGTGGGGACACTGAAGCTTTCTTT
TRBJ2-7 many NA TRBV20-1 CSASARGGGRLDEQYF TGCAGTGCTAGTGCGAGGGGGGGCGGGAGACTCGACGAGCAGTACTTC